The sequence of this T cell receptor beta chain was determined in a study of blood T cell repertoires in COVID-19. Study overall: Whether acute or convalescent, the COVID-19 samples came from the United States, Italy and Spain. In each case, the material was cDNA or gDNA derived from T cells, B-cell-depleted T cells, or PBMCs.

Patients of the Seattle cohort, enrolled during active infection, were followed longitudinally. From germline, CDR1 is MGHRA and CDR2 YSYEKL. The CDR3 loop spans 16 amino acids. The J segment lost 7 bases and the V segment lost 4 bases, leaving 8 bases of the junction unmatched. Only in-frame clones appear in the TCRdb table, and some are missing; sequencing was by immunoSEQ multiplex PCR. The sample consists of 220,000 or so clones, 92% of them appearing once. This rearrangement joins TRBV4-1 to TRBJ1-4; 11 nucleotides match TRBD1. Sequencing was performed on peripheral blood. This sequence was found in a man between 60 and 75 years old with COVID-19, enrolled during active disease. The CDR3, as DNA: TGCGCCAGCAGCCTTCCCTCCGGGACAGGGGGTGAAAAACTGTTTTTT. Translated, it gives CASSLPSGTGGEKLFF.